This T cell receptor beta chain was found in a study of identical twins. Study-wide findings and caveats: The more abundant beta clonotypes in cord blood had fewer insertions, and memory repertoires did not show this.

TCRdb re-analysed the 5' RACE reads in MiXCR, keeping a single row per CDR3 protein. The sample holds roughly 1.6 million distinct CDR3 sequences; more than 30% are singletons and the top ten take about 0.27%. Healthy Caucasians alone served as donors. This clonotype was seen more than once but under ten times. The antigen is unknown. The germline CDR1 and CDR2 sequences are DFQATT and SNEGSKA (reference sequence). The CDR3 length is 15 residues. With V trimmed by 3 bases and J by 4 bases, 11 bases remained unmatched. Sequenced material: cord blood. V and J are TRBV20-1 and TRBJ1-2, with TRBD1 matching 7 bases. The TCR sequence derives from a newborn girl in good health. CDR3 nucleotides: TGCAGTGCTAGCCCGACAGGGTTTGTTGTCTATGGCTACACCTTC. Residues: CSASPTGFVVYGYTF.